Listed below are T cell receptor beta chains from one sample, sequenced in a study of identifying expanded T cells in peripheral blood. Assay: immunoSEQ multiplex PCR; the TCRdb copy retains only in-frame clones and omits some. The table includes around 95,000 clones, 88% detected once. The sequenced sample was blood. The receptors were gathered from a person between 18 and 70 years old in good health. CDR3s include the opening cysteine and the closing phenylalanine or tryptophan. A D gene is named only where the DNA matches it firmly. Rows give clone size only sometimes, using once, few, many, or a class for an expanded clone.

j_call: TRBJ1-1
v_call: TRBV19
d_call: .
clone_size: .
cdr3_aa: CASSIDTDSEGGDTEAFF
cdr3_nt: TGTGCCAGTAGTATAGATACCGACAGTGAAGGGGGGGACACTGAAGCTTTCTTT

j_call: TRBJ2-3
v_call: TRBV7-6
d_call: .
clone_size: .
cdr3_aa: CASSLAWADTQYF
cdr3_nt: TGTGCCAGCAGCTTAGCGTGGGCAGATACGCAGTATTTT

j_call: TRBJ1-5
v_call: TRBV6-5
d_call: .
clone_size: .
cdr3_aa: CASSSSGLSNQPQHF
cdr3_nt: TGTGCCAGCAGCTCCTCGGGTCTCAGCAATCAGCCCCAGCATTTT

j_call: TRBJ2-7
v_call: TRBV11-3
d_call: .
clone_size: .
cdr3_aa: CASSLAGPYEQYF
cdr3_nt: TGTGCCAGCAGCTTAGCAGGACCCTACGAGCAGTACTTC

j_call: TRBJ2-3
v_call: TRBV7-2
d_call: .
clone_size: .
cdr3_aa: CASSPYTDTQYF
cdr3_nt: TGTGCCAGCAGCCCCTACACAGATACGCAGTATTTT

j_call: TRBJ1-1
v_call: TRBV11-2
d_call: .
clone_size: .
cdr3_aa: CASSLVLRNTEAFF
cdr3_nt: TGTGCCAGCAGCTTAGTGCTGCGAAACACTGAAGCTTTCTTT

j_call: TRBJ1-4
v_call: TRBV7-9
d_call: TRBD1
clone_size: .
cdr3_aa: CASGTGGEEKLFF
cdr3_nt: TGTGCCAGCGGGACAGGGGGCGAGGAAAAACTGTTTTTT

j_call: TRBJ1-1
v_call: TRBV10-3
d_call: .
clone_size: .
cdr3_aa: CAISESPARAKSTEAFF
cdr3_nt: TGTGCCATCAGTGAGTCTCCTGCCAGGGCGAAGAGCACTGAAGCTTTCTTT

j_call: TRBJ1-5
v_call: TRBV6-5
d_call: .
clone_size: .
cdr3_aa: CASSYSTGALNAQHF
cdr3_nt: TGTGCCAGCAGTTACTCGACAGGCGCCCTTAACGCCCAGCATTTT

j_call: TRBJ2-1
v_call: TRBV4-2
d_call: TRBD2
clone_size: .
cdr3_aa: CASSYGTSNNEQFF
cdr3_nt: TGTGCCAGCAGCTACGGGACTAGCAACAATGAGCAGTTCTTC

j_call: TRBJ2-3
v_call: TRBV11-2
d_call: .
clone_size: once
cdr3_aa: CASSLGPSGPSTDTQYF
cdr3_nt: TGTGCCAGCAGCTTAGGGCCCAGCGGACCTAGCACAGATACGCAGTATTTT

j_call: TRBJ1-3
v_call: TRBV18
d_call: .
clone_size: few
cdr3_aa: CASSPQAVSGNTIYF
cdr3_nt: TGTGCCAGCTCACCCCAAGCCGTATCTGGAAACACCATATATTTT

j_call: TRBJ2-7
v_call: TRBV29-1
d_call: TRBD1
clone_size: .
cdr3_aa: CSVTSGDRGHEQYF
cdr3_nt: TGCAGCGTCACCAGTGGGGACAGGGGCCACGAGCAGTACTTC

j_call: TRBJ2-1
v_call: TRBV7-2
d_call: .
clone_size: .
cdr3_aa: CASSRTGLGQFF
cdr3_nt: TGTGCCAGCAGCCGTACGGGGCTAGGGCAGTTCTTC

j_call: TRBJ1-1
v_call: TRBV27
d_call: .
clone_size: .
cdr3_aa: CASSLFAGGTEAFF
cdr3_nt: TGTGCCAGCAGTTTATTTGCTGGGGGGACTGAAGCTTTCTTT

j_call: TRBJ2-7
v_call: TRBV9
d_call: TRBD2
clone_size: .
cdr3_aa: CASSVEAGDAYEQYF
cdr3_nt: TGTGCCAGCAGCGTAGAAGCGGGGGACGCCTACGAGCAGTACTTC

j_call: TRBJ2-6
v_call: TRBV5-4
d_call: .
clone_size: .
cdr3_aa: CASSLVEGALSGANVLTF
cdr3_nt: TGTGCCAGCAGCTTGGTGGAGGGGGCCCTCTCTGGGGCCAACGTCCTGACTTTC

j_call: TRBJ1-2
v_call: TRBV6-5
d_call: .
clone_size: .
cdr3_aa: CASRGRTFDGYTF
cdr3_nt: TGTGCCAGCAGAGGACGGACCTTCGATGGCTACACCTTC

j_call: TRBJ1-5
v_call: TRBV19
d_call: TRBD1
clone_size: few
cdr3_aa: CASSIVTGRQPQHF
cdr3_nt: TGTGCCAGTAGTATAGTGACAGGGCGCCAGCCCCAGCATTTT

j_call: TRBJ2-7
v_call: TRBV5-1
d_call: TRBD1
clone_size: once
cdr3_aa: CASSYLTGAYEQYF
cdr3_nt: TGCGCCAGCAGCTATCTGACAGGGGCCTACGAGCAGTACTTC

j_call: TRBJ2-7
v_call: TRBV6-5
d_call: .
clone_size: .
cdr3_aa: CASSYRLTGEQYF
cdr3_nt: TGTGCCAGCAGTTACCGACTGACGGGCGAGCAGTACTTC

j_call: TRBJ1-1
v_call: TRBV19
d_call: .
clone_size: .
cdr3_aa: CASSLRDATEAFF
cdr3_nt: TGTGCCAGTAGTCTGAGGGACGCCACTGAAGCTTTCTTT

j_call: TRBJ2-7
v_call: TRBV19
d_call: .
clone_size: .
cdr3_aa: CASSPWQGGRGQQYF
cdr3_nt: TGTGCCAGTAGTCCCTGGCAAGGGGGCCGGGGGCAGCAGTACTTC

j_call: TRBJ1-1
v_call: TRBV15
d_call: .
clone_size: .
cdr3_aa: CATSRESLWQGGWNTEAFF
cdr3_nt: TGTGCCACCAGCAGAGAAAGTCTGTGGCAGGGAGGTTGGAACACTGAAGCTTTCTTT

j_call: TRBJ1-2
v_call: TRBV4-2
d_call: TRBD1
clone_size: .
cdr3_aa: CASSLGGGDRATGYTF
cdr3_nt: TGTGCCAGCAGCCTTGGTGGCGGGGACAGGGCTACTGGCTACACCTTC

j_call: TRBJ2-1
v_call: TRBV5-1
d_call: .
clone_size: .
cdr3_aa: CASSLFAGSYNEQFF
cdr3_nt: TGCGCCAGCAGCTTGTTTGCGGGGTCCTACAATGAGCAGTTCTTC

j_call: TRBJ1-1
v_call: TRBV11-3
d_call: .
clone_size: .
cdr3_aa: CASSLLRKNTEAFF
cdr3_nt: TGTGCCAGCAGCCTCCTTAGGAAGAACACTGAAGCTTTCTTT

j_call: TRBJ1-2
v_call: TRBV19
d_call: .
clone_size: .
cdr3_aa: CASSQPDTNYGYTF
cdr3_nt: TGTGCCAGTAGTCAACCCGATACTAACTATGGCTACACCTTC

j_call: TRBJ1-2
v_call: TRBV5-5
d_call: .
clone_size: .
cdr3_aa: CASSLVGQRGYGYTF
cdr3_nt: TGTGCCAGCAGCTTGGTTGGCCAAAGGGGCTATGGCTACACCTTC

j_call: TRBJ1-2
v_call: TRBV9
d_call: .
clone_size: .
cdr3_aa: CASGPGTGYGYTF
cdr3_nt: TGTGCCAGCGGACCAGGAACAGGGTATGGCTACACCTTC

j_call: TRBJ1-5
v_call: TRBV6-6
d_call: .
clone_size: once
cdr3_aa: CASSYFGESNQPQHF
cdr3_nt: TGTGCTAGCAGTTACTTCGGGGAGAGCAATCAGCCCCAGCATTTT

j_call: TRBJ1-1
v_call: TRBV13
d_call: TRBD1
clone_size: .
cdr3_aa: CASSSRQGAKSEAFF
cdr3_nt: TGTGCCAGCAGCTCCAGACAGGGGGCTAAATCTGAAGCTTTCTTT

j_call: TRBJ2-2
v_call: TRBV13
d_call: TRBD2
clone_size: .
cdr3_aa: CASTGAGETGELFF
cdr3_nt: TGTGCCAGCACAGGAGCGGGGGAAACCGGGGAGCTGTTTTTT

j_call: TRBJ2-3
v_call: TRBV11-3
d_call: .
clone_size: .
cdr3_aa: CASSLGSGGADTQYF
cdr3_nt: TGTGCCAGCAGCTTAGGGTCCGGAGGCGCAGATACGCAGTATTTT

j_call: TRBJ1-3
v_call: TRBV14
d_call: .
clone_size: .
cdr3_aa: CASSQEGNTIYF
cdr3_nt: TGTGCCAGCAGCCAAGAAGGAAACACCATATATTTT